One and the same sample provided the 13 T cell receptor beta chains below, sequenced in a study of T cells in Graves' hyperthyroidism and ophthalmopathy. RNA transcripts were the template for amplifying TCR beta CDR3 regions. Researchers ran a first-round RT-PCR on the TCR CDR3 using the HTBI primer set. From the multiplex PCR reads, TCRdb called clonotypes with MiXCR, one entry per CDR3 protein. The table includes about half a million distinct CDR3 sequences, around 20% detected once. Sequenced input: blood. The origin of the receptors is a man aged 18 to 30 with Graves' hyperthyroidism.

This clonotype was counted at least ten times. The chain recombines TRBV28 with TRBJ2-5; TRBD2 matches at 8 bases. From germline, CDR1 is MDHEN and CDR2 SYDVKM. The CDR3 runs 13 residues. With 10 bases clipped from V and 0 bases from J, the junction kept 4 bases outside the gene matches. CDR3 sequence reads: CATQRGHQETQYF. CDR3 nucleotide sequence: TGTGCCACGCAGCGGGGGCACCAAGAGACCCAGTACTTC. The whole variable domain, remainder taken from reference TRBV28 and TRBJ2-5, is DVKVTQSSRYLVKRTGEKVFLECVQDMDHENMFWYRQDPGLGLRLIYFSYDVKMKEKGDIPEGYSVSREKKERFSLILESASTNQTSMYLCATQRGHQETQYFGPGTRLLVL.

This clonotype has a count of ten or more. The chain combines TRBV12-3 or TRBV12-4 with TRBJ1-5; no firm D call. Trimming removed 6 bases from V and 5 bases from J, with 17 bases in between. The CDR3 loop spans 15 amino acids. CDR3 loop: CASSSDLHPDQPQHF. The DNA of the CDR3 is TGTGCCAGCAGCTCGGACTTACATCCGGATCAGCCCCAGCATTTT.

The V gene is TRBV13, the J gene TRBJ2-7, with D perhaps given as TRBD1 or TRBD2 (5 bases each). Trimming took 5 bases from V and 6 from J, leaving 23 bases between them. CDR3 length equals 16 residues. Germline assignment: CDR1 PRHDT and CDR2 FYEKMQ (reference sequence). The CDR3: CASSPREWQGVREQYF. CDR3 nucleotide sequence: TGTGCCAGCAGCCCCAGGGAGTGGCAGGGAGTGCGCGAGCAGTACTTC.

Many counts were recorded for this clonotype. The chain links TRBV6-2 or TRBV6-3 to TRBJ1-3; the D gene is possibly TRBD1 (5 bases). V was pared by 10 bases and J by 4 bases, with 23 bases between. Germline values: CDR1 MNHEY, CDR2 SVGEGT. The CDR3 runs 16 residues. The CDR3 here is CANLRDCPPVGNTIYF. The CDR3 nucleotides read TGTGCCAACCTCCGGGACTGTCCTCCCGTCGGAAACACCATATATTTT.

This clonotype was counted many times. V is TRBV28 and J is TRBJ2-5; no clear D. V was pared by 5 bases and J by 7 bases, with 11 bases between. CDR1 MDHEN and CDR2 SYDVKM come from the germline V gene. The CDR3 loop spans 12 amino acids. The CDR3, as DNA: TGTGCCAGCAGTCCCCGTTCTGGGACCCAGTACTTC. Encoded protein: CASSPRSGTQYF. Drawing the rest from reference TRBV28 and TRBJ2-5, the complete variable domain is DVKVTQSSRYLVKRTGEKVFLECVQDMDHENMFWYRQDPGLGLRLIYFSYDVKMKEKGDIPEGYSVSREKKERFSLILESASTNQTSMYLCASSPRSGTQYFGPGTRLLVL.

This clonotype came up many times. This rearrangement joins TRBV28 to TRBJ1-2; TRBD1 aligns across 7 bases. The CDR3 is 16 residues long. Per the germline V gene, CDR1 is MDHEN and CDR2 is SYDVKM. The V segment lost 4 bases and the J segment 8 bases; nucleotides outside the gene matches: 16. CDR3 residues: CASSSSTGLYYRGYTF. The CDR3 nucleotides are TGTGCCAGCAGTTCATCGACAGGGCTCTATTACCGCGGCTACACCTTC.

In its sample, this clonotype was seen many times. The gene calls are TRBV19 and TRBJ2-7; D may correspond to TRBD1 or TRBD2 (5 bases each). Looked up from germline, CDR1 is LNHDA and CDR2 is SQIVND (reference sequence). V was trimmed by 4 bases and J by 1 base, leaving 14 bases between them. This CDR3 region has 15 residues. The CDR3 coding sequence is TGTGCCAGTAGTAATGGGGGACCGGGTTCCTACGAGCAGTACTTC. Protein: CASSNGGPGSYEQYF.

This clonotype was counted at least ten times. This chain connects TRBV7-9 to TRBJ2-5, with D tentatively TRBD2 (6 bases). Germline CDR1 is SEHNR and CDR2 is FQNEAQ (reference sequence). CDR3 size: 15 residues. With 2 bases removed from V and 4 bases from J, the gap between germline ends came to 14 bases. The CDR3, as DNA: TGTGCCAGCAGCTTATCCCGGACTATGGGAGAGACCCAGTACTTC. This translates into CASSLSRTMGETQYF.

This chain links TRBV20-1 with TRBJ1-5; 7 bases match TRBD1. Trimming cost V 2 bases and J 0 bases; bases outside gene matches: 1. CDR1 DFQATT and CDR2 SNEGSKA come from the germline V gene (reference sequence). The CDR3 totals 14 residues. DNA for the CDR3: TGCAGTGCTAGAAGACAGGGTAGCAATCAGCCCCAGCATTTT. Its translation: CSARRQGSNQPQHF.

Of note for this clonotype: Because it lacks the conserved phenylalanine or tryptophan at the end, this CDR3 is likely a read error. The V and J genes are TRBV28 and TRBJ1-1; D ambiguous. Germline-derived CDR1 and CDR2 are MDHEN and SYDVKM. The CDR3 is 12 residues long. The V gene lost 10 bases and the J gene lost 5 bases, with 14 bases spanning the gap. The CDR3 region has the DNA TGTGCCACTCTGACGGGGAGTACTGAAGCTTTCTAT. Translated: CATLTGSTEAFY.

A few counts support this clonotype. J is TRBJ2-5 and V is TRBV6-5; the D call may be TRBD1 or TRBD2 (6 bases each). CDR3 length: 14 amino acids. In germline, CDR1 is MNHEY, CDR2 SVGAGI. V shed 1 base and J shed 5 bases, with 11 bases lying between them. The CDR3 sequence: CASSYLGGGETQYF. The CDR3 nucleotides read TGTGCCAGCAGTTACTTGGGGGGCGGGGAGACCCAGTACTTC.

The chain carries TRBV12-3 or TRBV12-4 and TRBJ1-5; 10 nucleotides line up with TRBD1. The V segment lost 5 bases and the J segment 0 bases; nucleotides outside the gene matches: 10. This CDR3 contains 18 residues. The CDR3 sequence is CASSLGQGGKNSNQPQHF. CDR3 DNA: TGTGCCAGCAGTCTCGGACAGGGGGGGAAAAATAGCAATCAGCCCCAGCATTTT.

This clonotype was counted a few times. The chain uses TRBV30 and TRBJ1-2, with D uncertain. CDR1 is GTSNPN and CDR2 is SVGIG in the germline V gene (reference sequence). V was pared by 0 bases and J by 6 bases, with 11 bases between. The CDR3 length is 13 residues. CDR3 residues: CAWSVSLGNGYTF. The CDR3 DNA is TGTGCCTGGAGTGTCTCCCTCGGGAATGGCTACACCTTC.